Listed here are 5 T cell receptor beta chains from one sample, sequenced in a study of response to subunit inactivated influenza vaccine. TCRdb processed the RT-PCR reads anew with MiXCR; each CDR3 protein has one entry. Of around 540,000 distinct CDR3 sequences listed, approximately 12% are singletons. Sequenced here: PBMCs from blood, sampled on the day of vaccination. These receptors originate from a man between 50 and 59 years old who received an inactivated influenza vaccine.

This clonotype appeared a few times. The gene calls are TRBV6-1 and TRBJ2-4; the D call may be TRBD1 or TRBD2 (6 bases each). CDR1 and CDR2 (germline): MNHNS, SASEGT. V was clipped by 1 base and J by 9 bases, with 16 bases between them. CDR3 size: 15 residues. The chain's CDR3 is CASSEGFRGGSIQYF. The CDR3 nucleotides are TGTGCCAGCAGTGAAGGGTTCAGGGGAGGCTCCATTCAGTACTTC.

The rearrangement uses TRBV2 and TRBJ2-1, with TRBD2 matching over 7 bases. Looked up from germline, CDR1 is SNHLY and CDR2 is FYNNEI. This CDR3 comprises 14 residues. V trimming: 8 bases; J trimming: 8 bases; junction bases outside the gene matches: 12. The CDR3 DNA reads TGTGCCAGCTCAGTGCGGGGGAGCGGTGATGAGCAGTTCTTC. Translation gives CASSVRGSGDEQFF.

V usage is TRBV29-1 and J usage is TRBJ2-3; 10 bases match TRBD2. This CDR3 comprises 15 residues. The V and J ends lost 3 bases and 1 base, in that order; junction bases with no gene match: 4. Germline values: CDR1 SQVTM, CDR2 ANQGSEA. The CDR3 DNA sequence: TGCAGCGTTGAGAGGACTAGCGGAGGCACAGATACGCAGTATTTT. Translated: CSVERTSGGTDTQYF.

The chain uses TRBV5-6 and TRBJ1-4, with no clear D. The V gene lost 4 bases and the J gene lost 4 bases, with 11 bases spanning the gap. This CDR3 contains 14 residues. CDR1 SGHDT and CDR2 YYEEEE come from the germline V gene. CDR3 sequence: CASSLDVDNEKLFF. The CDR3, as DNA: TGTGCCAGCAGCCTGGACGTCGATAATGAAAAACTGTTTTTT.

In its sample, this clonotype was seen a few times. The gene calls are TRBV7-9 and TRBJ1-6, with a tentative D call TRBD1 (5 bases). Germline V gene data show CDR1 as SEHNR and CDR2 as FQNEAQ (reference sequence). V lost 3 bases, J lost 8 bases, and 11 bases lay in between. This CDR3 comprises 14 residues. The CDR3 spells CASSLGGGDSPLHF. For the CDR3, the DNA is TGTGCCAGCAGCTTGGGGGGGGGAGATTCACCCCTCCACTTT.